This T cell receptor beta chain was found in a study of blood T cell repertoires in COVID-19. Overall study context: COVID-19 samples, acute and convalescent, were from the United States, Italy and Spain. Sources were T cells, B-cell-depleted T cells, or PBMCs; the material itself was cDNA or gDNA.

V lost 4 bases and J lost 3; bases outside the gene matches: 2. This CDR3 contains 15 residues. Germline lookup yields CDR1 KGHSH and CDR2 LQKENI. Original data processing: Nucleated cell counts were estimated from reference gene primer amplification. The repertoire was sequenced with immunoSEQ multiplex PCR; TCRdb's copy has only in-frame clones and lacks some. V and J calls plus clone size are reproduced from that table; the DNA served to infer D and trimming. The repertoire includes about 210,000 clones, approximately 78% of them detected once, and around 12% sits in the top ten. This TCR came from a middle-aged woman with acute or convalescent COVID-19. The chain combines TRBV18 with TRBJ2-3, with 12 positions matching TRBD2. The sequenced sample was peripheral blood. CDR3 loop: CASSRLAGATDTQYF. The CDR3 DNA sequence: TGTGCCAGCTCACGACTAGCGGGGGCAACAGATACGCAGTATTTT.